This is a list of T cell receptor beta chains from one sample in a study of blood T cell repertoires in COVID-19. Method: immunoSEQ multiplex PCR; TCRdb's copy keeps in-frame clones and lacks some. This table has over 85,000 clones, approximately 86% appearing once. What was sequenced was peripheral blood. These receptors were collected from a man aged 50-60 years with active or convalescent COVID-19. The CDR3 runs from the conserved cysteine through the conserved F or W. Fields, in order: J gene, clone size, V gene, D gene, CDR3 DNA, CDR3 protein. The D gene is left open where the match is weak. The size of a clone is reported for some rows only, either as once, few or many, or as a class for expanded clones.

>TRBJ2-2|.|TRBV7-2|TRBD2
TGTGCCAGCAGCAGTACTAGCGGGGGGGCCCCCGGGGAGCTGTTTTTT
CASSSTSGGAPGELFF
>TRBJ1-1|few|TRBV15|TRBD1
TGTGCCACCAGCAGAGTTTACAGGGGGAACACTGAAGCTTTCTTT
CATSRVYRGNTEAFF
>TRBJ1-1|.|TRBV7-9|.
TGTGCCAGCAGGACACAGGTCTTGAACACTGAAGCTTTCTTT
CASRTQVLNTEAFF
>TRBJ2-1|.|TRBV28|TRBD2
TGTGCCAGCAGTTACGGAACTAGCGGGGGGAGATACAATGAGCAGTTCTTC
CASSYGTSGGRYNEQFF
>TRBJ1-3|.|TRBV3-1/TRBV3-2|.
TGTGCCAGCGGAGGACAGAGCTCTGGAAACACCATATATTTT
CASGGQSSGNTIYF
>TRBJ2-7|.|TRBV3-1/TRBV3-2|TRBD1
TGTGCCAGCAGCCAAGTCCCGGGACAGTCCTACGAGCAGTACTTC
CASSQVPGQSYEQYF
>TRBJ2-5|.|TRBV28|TRBD1
TGTGCCAGCAGTTCAGCCGGGACAGGAGAAGAGACCCAGTACTTC
CASSSAGTGEETQYF
>TRBJ1-4|many|TRBV25-1|.
TGTGCCAGCAGTTTAACGGTGGGCAGTGAAAAACTGTTTTTT
CASSLTVGSEKLFF
>TRBJ1-1|.|TRBV5-1|TRBD1
TGCGCCAGCAGCGTAGGACAGGGGTCGAGCACTGAAGCTTTCTTT
CASSVGQGSSTEAFF
>TRBJ1-1|.|TRBV5-1|TRBD1
TGCGCCAGCAGCTTAGAGGACAGGGGACAGACTGAAGCTTTCTTT
CASSLEDRGQTEAFF
>TRBJ2-1|.|TRBV9|TRBD2
TGTGCCAGCAGCGGTGGACTAGCGCTTTACAATGAGCAGTTCTTC
CASSGGLALYNEQFF
>TRBJ2-1|.|TRBV18|TRBD2
TGTGCCAGCTCACCACTAGCGGGGGGGGACAATGAGCAGTTCTTC
CASSPLAGGDNEQFF
>TRBJ2-5|.|TRBV24-1|TRBD2
TGTGCCACCAGTGACAGACTAGCGGGGCTCGGAGAGACCCAGTACTTC
CATSDRLAGLGETQYF
>TRBJ1-1|.|TRBV18|TRBD1
TGTGCCAGCTCACAGGGACAGGAGACTGAAGCTTTCTTT
CASSQGQETEAFF
>TRBJ2-2|.|TRBV6-4|TRBD1
TGTGCCAGCAGTGAGGGACAGGGGAACACCGGGGAGCTGTTTTTT
CASSEGQGNTGELFF
>TRBJ2-5|once|TRBV7-9|TRBD2
TGTGCCAGCAGATCCGGGACTAGCGGGGGGGCAGAGACCCAGTACTTC
CASRSGTSGGAETQYF
>TRBJ1-1|.|TRBV5-1|.
TGCGCCAGCAGCCGAAGTCCCGGGGGGAACACTGAAGCTTTCTTT
CASSRSPGGNTEAFF
>TRBJ2-1|.|TRBV5-4|TRBD1
TGTGCCAGCAGCCCAACTACCGGGACAGGGGCGTACAATGAGCAGTTCTTC
CASSPTTGTGAYNEQFF
>TRBJ2-3|.|TRBV3-1/TRBV3-2|TRBD2
TGTGCCAGCAGCCACAAGCTTAGCGGGGGAGCCACAGATACGCAGTATTTT
CASSHKLSGGATDTQYF
>TRBJ1-4|.|TRBV12-3/TRBV12-4|.
TGTGCCAGCAGCCGGAGGACGTGGAATTTT
CASSRRTWNF
>TRBJ2-1|.|TRBV23-1|TRBD1
TGCGCCAGCAGTCAACGGACAGGGCTTAATTACAATGAGCAGTTCTTC
CASSQRTGLNYNEQFF
>TRBJ2-5|.|TRBV5-6|TRBD2
TGTGCCAGCAGCTTGGCGGTCGTGTCAGGGAGGGGAGAGACCCAGTACTTC
CASSLAVVSGRGETQYF
>TRBJ2-3|.|TRBV7-8|.
TGTGCCAGCAGCTTAAGCGGGCTAGCTAGCACAGATACGCAGTATTTT
CASSLSGLASTDTQYF
>TRBJ1-3|.|TRBV3-1/TRBV3-2|.
TGTGCCAGCAGCCCCCGACAGTCCTCTGGAAACACCATATATTTT
CASSPRQSSGNTIYF
>TRBJ1-2|few|TRBV11-2|TRBD1
TGTGCCAGCAGCTTAGGACAGGGGGGACTTTATGGCTACACCTTC
CASSLGQGGLYGYTF
>TRBJ2-5|.|TRBV19|.
TGTGCCAGTACCGAGACACTGGTCAGCCAAGAGACCCAGTACTTC
CASTETLVSQETQYF